These 15 T cell receptor beta chains were sequenced from one sample in a study of cytomegalovirus exposure and HLA in healthy donors (dated by TCRdb to about 2017). The library was prepared using the immunoSEQ multiplex PCR assay. A mixture of 60 forward primers for TCR Vbeta segments and 13 reverse primers for TCR Jbeta segments was used in the multiplex PCR. Here the immuneACCESS table is served through TCRdb, limited to in-frame sequences with V and J called. Missing clones are a known gap in these copies; in checked studies unresolved V genes cover under half, and the rest lacks a known reason. The sample records 90,000 or so clones, just under 70% of which are singletons. The ten most abundant clones make up roughly 2.6% of the sample. The material sequenced was PBMCs. The source of these receptors is a middle-aged man in good health and CMV-seronegative.

This sequence joins TRBV28 and TRBJ1-1; no firm D call. In germline, CDR1 is MDHEN, CDR2 SYDVKM. Trimming stripped 4 bases from V and 1 base from J, with 7 bases between. CDR3 length: 13 amino acids. CDR3 DNA sequence: TGTGCCAGCAGTTCTAGAGCGAACACTGAAGCTTTCTTT. Translated: CASSSRANTEAFF.

This chain connects TRBV18 to TRBJ2-1; 7 bases agree with TRBD2. CDR3 length: 16 amino acids. CDR1 is KGHSH, CDR2 LQKENI, per germline. V trimming: 3 bases; J trimming: 7 bases; junction bases outside the gene matches: 12. CDR3 protein: CASSPRTGGSLNEQFF. The CDR3 bases are TGTGCCAGCTCACCCAGGACGGGAGGTTCTTTGAATGAGCAGTTCTTC.

The J gene is TRBJ2-4, the V gene TRBV5-1; 10 nucleotides align to TRBD1. Germline values: CDR1 SGHRS, CDR2 YFSETQ. The J segment lost 0 bases and the V segment lost 3 bases, leaving 3 bases of the junction unmatched. The CDR3 is 16 amino acids. The CDR3 DNA reads as TGCGCCAGCAGCTCAAGACAGGGGGCAGCCAAAAACATTCAGTACTTC. Its protein product is CASSSRQGAAKNIQYF.

This rearrangement joins TRBV6-5 to TRBJ1-5, with TRBD1 as a possible D gene (6 bases). Germline CDR1 reads MNHEY; CDR2 reads SVGAGI. The V end lost 6 bases, the J end lost 0 bases, and 9 bases lay between the germline ends. The CDR3 totals 14 residues. CDR3 loop: CASRDSHSNQPQHF. In DNA, the CDR3 is TGTGCCAGCAGGGACAGTCATAGCAATCAGCCCCAGCATTTT.

V gene TRBV5-1 combines with J gene TRBJ2-3; perhaps TRBD2 as D (5 bases). The CDR3 covers 14 residues. The germline gives CDR1 SGHRS, CDR2 YFSETQ. The V end was cut by 0 bases, the J end by 2 bases, with 7 bases between. Here the CDR3 DNA reads TGCGCCAGCAGCTTGGTCGACTACACAGATACGCAGTATTTT. Translation gives CASSLVDYTDTQYF.

The chain carries TRBV7-9 and TRBJ2-7; 7 bases are shared with TRBD2. The CDR3 extends over 16 amino acids. V trimming: 4 bases; J trimming: 7 bases; junction bases outside the gene matches: 16. Germline-derived CDR1 and CDR2 are SEHNR and FQNEAQ (reference sequence). The CDR3 DNA reads TGTGCCAGCAGCTCGGGGGGAGGGACTCGACCCAGGGAGCAGTACTTC. It is translated as CASSSGGGTRPREQYF.

This clone was seen many times. Other DNA variants within this sample encode the same CDR3. The rearrangement links TRBV7-9 to TRBJ1-1, with a tentative D call TRBD1 (6 bases). Germline assignment: CDR1 SEHNR and CDR2 FQNEAQ (reference sequence). This CDR3 spans 13 amino acids. Trimming removed 5 bases from V and 4 bases from J, with 11 bases in between. The CDR3 nucleotides are TGTGCCAGCAGCCCTCAAGGGGGCACTGAAGCTTTCTTT. Translation: CASSPQGGTEAFF.

The V gene is TRBV27, the J gene TRBJ2-3; 11 bases are shared with TRBD2. The length of the CDR3 is 16 residues. The ends lost 4 bases at V and 2 bases at J; junction bases unmatched: 5. The germline CDR1 and CDR2 sequences are MNHEY and SMNVEV (reference sequence). The CDR3 DNA is TGTGCCAGCAGTTCCAGACTAGCGGGGTTCACAGATACGCAGTATTTT. Translated: CASSSRLAGFTDTQYF.

This rearrangement joins TRBV5-1 to TRBJ2-7, with 7 nucleotides matching TRBD1. The CDR3 has 14 residues. Germline V CDR1 and CDR2: SGHRS, YFSETQ. With 5 bases clipped from V and 2 bases from J, the junction kept 7 bases outside the gene matches. CDR3 bases: TGCGCCAGCAGTAGGACAGGAAATACCTACGAGCAGTACTTC. Translating gives CASSRTGNTYEQYF.

The J gene is TRBJ1-5, the V gene TRBV12-5, with D perhaps matching TRBD1 (5 bases). The CDR3 extends over 13 amino acids. Trimming pared 6 bases from V and 0 bases from J, leaving 6 bases between. CDR1 is LGHNT and CDR2 is FRNRAP in the germline V gene. The CDR3, as DNA: TGTGCTAGTGGGGGGCGTAGCAATCAGCCCCAGCATTTT. Translated: CASGGRSNQPQHF.

This clone showed up just a few times. This rearrangement joins TRBV2 to TRBJ1-2; 7 bases are shared with TRBD1. The CDR3 contains 14 residues. The trim removed 5 bases at V and 3 bases at J, leaving 6 bases unmatched. Germline values: CDR1 SNHLY, CDR2 FYNNEI. The CDR3 region is CASSSWDSDYGYTF. The CDR3 nucleotides are TGTGCCAGCAGTTCTTGGGACAGTGACTATGGCTACACCTTC.

The chain carries TRBV4-2 and TRBJ1-4, with D possibly being TRBD1 (5 bases). V was cut by 0 bases and J by 4 bases, with 12 bases left in between. This CDR3 spans 16 amino acids. Germline-derived CDR1 and CDR2 are LGHNA and YNFKEQ. The chain's CDR3 is CASSQDLAGNNEKLFF. As DNA, the CDR3 is TGTGCCAGCAGCCAAGATCTGGCAGGGAATAATGAAAAACTGTTTTTT.

The table lists this clone with a few counts. V is TRBV11-3 and J is TRBJ2-7; TRBD2 might be the D (6 bases). This CDR3 spans 13 amino acids. Per the germline V gene, CDR1 is SGHNT and CDR2 is YENEEA. V was shortened by 5 bases and J by 1 base, with 9 bases between the two germline ends. As DNA, the CDR3 is TGTGCCAGCAGCCGAGGGACTTCCTACGAGCAGTACTTC. Protein: CASSRGTSYEQYF. Together with reference TRBV11-3 and TRBJ2-7, the CDR3 gives the full variable domain: EAGVVQSPRYKIIEKKQPVAFWCNPISGHNTLYWYLQNLGQGPELLIRYENEEAVDDSQLPKDRFSAERLKGVDSTLKIQPAELGDSAVYLCASSRGTSYEQYFGPGTRLTVT.

Here the CDR3 reads CASSPPDRGTYYGYTF. CDR3 sequence (DNA): TGTGCCAGCAGCCCTCCGGACAGGGGGACATATTATGGCTACACCTTC. The chain recombines TRBV7-9 with TRBJ1-2; 10 bases line up with TRBD1. Germline lookup yields CDR1 SEHNR and CDR2 FQNEAQ (reference sequence). V trimming: 5 bases; J trimming: 5 bases; junction bases outside the gene matches: 11. The CDR3 length is 16 residues.

This clone was counted once. This rearrangement joins TRBV4-3 to TRBJ2-2; D call uncertain. Germline V lookup: CDR1 LGHNA, CDR2 YSLEER. There are 12 residues in the CDR3. The germline V and J ends were trimmed by 3 bases and 6 bases, with 5 bases remaining between them. The CDR3 spells CASSHLAGELFF. The CDR3 DNA reads TGCGCCAGCAGCCACCTAGCCGGGGAGCTGTTTTTT.